The present T cell receptor beta chain was sequenced within a study of blood T cell repertoires in COVID-19. The CDR3 totals 19 residues. V lost 0 bases and J lost 0; bases outside the gene matches: 8. Germline CDR1 and CDR2: LGHNA and YSLEER. The table came from immunoSEQ multiplex PCR; TCRdb's copy has only in-frame clones and leaves some out. This table holds under 200,000 clones, 87% found once. The chain carries TRBV4-3 and TRBJ2-3; TRBD2 agrees at 11 bases. Specimen: peripheral blood. This TCR came from a woman in her fifties or sixties who had recovered from COVID-19. The CDR3: CASSQDGGLAASSTDTQYF. CDR3 nucleotides: TGCGCCAGCAGCCAAGATGGGGGACTAGCGGCGTCGAGCACAGATACGCAGTATTTT.